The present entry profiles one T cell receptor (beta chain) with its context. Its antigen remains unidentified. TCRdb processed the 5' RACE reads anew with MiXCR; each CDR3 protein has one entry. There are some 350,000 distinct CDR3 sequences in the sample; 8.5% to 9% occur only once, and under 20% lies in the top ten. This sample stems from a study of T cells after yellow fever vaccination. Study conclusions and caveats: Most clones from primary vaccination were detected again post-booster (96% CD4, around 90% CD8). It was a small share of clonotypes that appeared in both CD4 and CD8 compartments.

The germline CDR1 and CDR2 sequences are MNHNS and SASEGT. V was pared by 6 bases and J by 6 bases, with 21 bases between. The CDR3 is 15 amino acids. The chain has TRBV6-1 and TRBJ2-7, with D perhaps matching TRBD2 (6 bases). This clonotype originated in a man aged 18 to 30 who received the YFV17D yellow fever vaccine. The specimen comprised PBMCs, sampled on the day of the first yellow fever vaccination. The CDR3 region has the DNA TGTGCCAGCAGGCAGGTGGCAGGAGGGGAGCGCGAGCAGTACGTC. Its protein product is CASRQVAGGEREQYV.